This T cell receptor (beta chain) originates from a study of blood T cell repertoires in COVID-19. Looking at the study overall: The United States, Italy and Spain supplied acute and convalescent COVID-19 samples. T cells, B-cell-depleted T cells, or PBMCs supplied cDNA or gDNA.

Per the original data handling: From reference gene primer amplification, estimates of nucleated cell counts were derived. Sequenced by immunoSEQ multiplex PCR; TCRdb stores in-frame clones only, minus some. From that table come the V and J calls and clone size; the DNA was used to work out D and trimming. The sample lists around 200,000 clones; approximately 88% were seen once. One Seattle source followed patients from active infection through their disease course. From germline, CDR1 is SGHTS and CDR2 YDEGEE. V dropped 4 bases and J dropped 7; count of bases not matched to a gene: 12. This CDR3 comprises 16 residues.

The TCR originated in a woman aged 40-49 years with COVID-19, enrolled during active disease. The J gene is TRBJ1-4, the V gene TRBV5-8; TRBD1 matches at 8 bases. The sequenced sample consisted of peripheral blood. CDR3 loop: CASSIGQGSVTEKLFF. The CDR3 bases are TGTGCCAGCAGCATCGGACAGGGAAGCGTAACTGAAAAACTGTTTTTT.